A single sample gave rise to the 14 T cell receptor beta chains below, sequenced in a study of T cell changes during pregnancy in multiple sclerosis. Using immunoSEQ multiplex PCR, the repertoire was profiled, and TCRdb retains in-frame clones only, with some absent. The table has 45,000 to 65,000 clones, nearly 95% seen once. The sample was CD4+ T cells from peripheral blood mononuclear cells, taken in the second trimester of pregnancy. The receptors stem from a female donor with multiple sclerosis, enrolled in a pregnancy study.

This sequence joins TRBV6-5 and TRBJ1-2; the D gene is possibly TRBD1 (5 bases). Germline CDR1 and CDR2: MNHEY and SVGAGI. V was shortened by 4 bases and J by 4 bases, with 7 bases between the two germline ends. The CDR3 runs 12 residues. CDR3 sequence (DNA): TGTGCCAGCAGTTCGGGGGGCTATGGCTACACCTTC. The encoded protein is CASSSGGYGYTF.

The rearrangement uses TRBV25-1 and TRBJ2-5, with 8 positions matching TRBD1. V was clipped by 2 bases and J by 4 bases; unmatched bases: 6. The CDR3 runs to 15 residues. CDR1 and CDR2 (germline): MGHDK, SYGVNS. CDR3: CASSEMDRASETQYF. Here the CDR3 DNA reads TGTGCCAGCAGTGAAATGGACAGGGCCTCAGAGACCCAGTACTTC.

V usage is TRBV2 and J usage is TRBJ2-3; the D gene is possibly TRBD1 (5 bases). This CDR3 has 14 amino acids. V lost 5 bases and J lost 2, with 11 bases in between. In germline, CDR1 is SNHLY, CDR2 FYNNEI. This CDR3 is CASSPETATDTQYF. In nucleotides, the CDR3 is TGTGCCAGCAGTCCAGAGACAGCCACAGATACGCAGTATTTT.

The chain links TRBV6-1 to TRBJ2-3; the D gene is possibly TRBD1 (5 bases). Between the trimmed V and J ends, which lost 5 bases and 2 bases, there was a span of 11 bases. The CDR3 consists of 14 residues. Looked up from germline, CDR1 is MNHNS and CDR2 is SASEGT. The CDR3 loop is CASSSGHLTDTQYF. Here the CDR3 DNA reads TGTGCCAGCAGTTCAGGGCACCTCACAGATACGCAGTATTTT.

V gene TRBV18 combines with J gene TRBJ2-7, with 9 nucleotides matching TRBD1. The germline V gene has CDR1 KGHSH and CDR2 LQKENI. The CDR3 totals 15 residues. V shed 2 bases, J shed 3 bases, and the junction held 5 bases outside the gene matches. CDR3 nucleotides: TGTGCCAGCTCACCAAACCGGGACAGGGACTACGAGCAGTACTTC. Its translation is CASSPNRDRDYEQYF.

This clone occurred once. The CDR3 protein is CASSLTGYEQYF. The DNA for the CDR3 is TGTGCCAGCAGTTTAACTGGCTACGAGCAGTACTTC. V and J are TRBV6-5 and TRBJ2-7; D gene unclear. V lost 4 bases and J lost 3, with 7 bases in between. The CDR3 sequence is 12 residues long. CDR1 is MNHEY, CDR2 SVGAGI, per germline.

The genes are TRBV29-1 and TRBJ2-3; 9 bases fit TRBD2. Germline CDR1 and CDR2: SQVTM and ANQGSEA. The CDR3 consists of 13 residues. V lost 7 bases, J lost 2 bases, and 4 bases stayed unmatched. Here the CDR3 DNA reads TGCAGCGCTTGCGGGGGGGACACAGATACGCAGTATTTT. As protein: CSACGGDTDTQYF.

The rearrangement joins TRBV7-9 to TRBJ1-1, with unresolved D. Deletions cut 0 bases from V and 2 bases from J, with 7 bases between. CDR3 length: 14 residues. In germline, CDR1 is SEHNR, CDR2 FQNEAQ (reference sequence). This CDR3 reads CASSLASENTEAFF. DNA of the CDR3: TGTGCCAGCAGCTTAGCCAGTGAAAACACTGAAGCTTTCTTT.

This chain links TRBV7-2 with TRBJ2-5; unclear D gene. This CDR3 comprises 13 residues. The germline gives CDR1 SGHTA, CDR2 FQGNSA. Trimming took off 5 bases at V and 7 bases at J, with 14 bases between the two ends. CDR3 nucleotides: TGTGCCAGCAGCCAACCGCTATCCGGGACCCAGTACTTC. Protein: CASSQPLSGTQYF. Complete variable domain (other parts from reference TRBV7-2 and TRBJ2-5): GAGVSQSPSNKVTEKGKDVELRCDPISGHTALYWYRQSLGQGLEFLIYFQGNSAPDKSGLPSDRFSAERTGGSVSTLTIQRTQQEDSAVYLCASSQPLSGTQYFGPGTRLLVL.

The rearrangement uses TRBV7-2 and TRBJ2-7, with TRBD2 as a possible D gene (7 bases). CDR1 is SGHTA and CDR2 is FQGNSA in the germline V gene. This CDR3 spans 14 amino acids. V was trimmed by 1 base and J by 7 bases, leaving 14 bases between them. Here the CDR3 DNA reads TGTGCCAGCAGCTTAGACGTGGGGGGGCTGGAGCAGTACTTC. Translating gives CASSLDVGGLEQYF.

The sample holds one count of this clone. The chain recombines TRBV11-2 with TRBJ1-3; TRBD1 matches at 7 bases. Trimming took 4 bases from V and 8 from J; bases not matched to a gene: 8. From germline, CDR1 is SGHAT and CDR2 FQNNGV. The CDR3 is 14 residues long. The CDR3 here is CASSYGTVGDTIYF. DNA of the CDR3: TGTGCCAGCAGCTACGGGACAGTCGGGGACACCATATATTTT.

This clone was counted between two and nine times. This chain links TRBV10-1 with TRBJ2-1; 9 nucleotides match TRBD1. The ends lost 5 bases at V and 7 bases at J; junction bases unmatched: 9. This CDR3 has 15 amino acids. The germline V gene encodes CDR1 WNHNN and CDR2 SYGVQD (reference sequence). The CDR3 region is CASSNPGQGSNEQFF. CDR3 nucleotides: TGCGCCAGCAGTAATCCGGGACAGGGTAGTAATGAGCAGTTCTTC.

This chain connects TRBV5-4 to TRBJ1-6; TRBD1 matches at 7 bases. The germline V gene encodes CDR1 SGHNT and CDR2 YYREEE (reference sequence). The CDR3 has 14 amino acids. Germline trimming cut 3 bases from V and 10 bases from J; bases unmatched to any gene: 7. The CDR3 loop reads CASSWGQSQSPLHF. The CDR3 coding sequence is TGTGCCAGCAGCTGGGGACAGTCACAGTCACCCCTCCACTTT. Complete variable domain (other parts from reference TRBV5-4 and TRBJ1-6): ETGVTQSPTHLIKTRGQQVTLRCSSQSGHNTVSWYQQALGQGPQFIFQYYREEENGRGNFPPRFSGLQFPNYSSELNVNALELDDSALYLCASSWGQSQSPLHFGNGTRLTVT.

This CDR3 reads CASSPRSELRGYTF. The CDR3, as DNA: TGTGCCAGCTCACCACGGTCGGAGTTACGGGGCTACACCTTC. The V and J genes are TRBV18 and TRBJ1-2, with D unclear. With 1 base removed from V and 8 bases from J, the gap between germline ends came to 14 bases. The CDR3 runs to 14 residues. CDR1 and CDR2 from the germline V gene are KGHSH and LQKENI.